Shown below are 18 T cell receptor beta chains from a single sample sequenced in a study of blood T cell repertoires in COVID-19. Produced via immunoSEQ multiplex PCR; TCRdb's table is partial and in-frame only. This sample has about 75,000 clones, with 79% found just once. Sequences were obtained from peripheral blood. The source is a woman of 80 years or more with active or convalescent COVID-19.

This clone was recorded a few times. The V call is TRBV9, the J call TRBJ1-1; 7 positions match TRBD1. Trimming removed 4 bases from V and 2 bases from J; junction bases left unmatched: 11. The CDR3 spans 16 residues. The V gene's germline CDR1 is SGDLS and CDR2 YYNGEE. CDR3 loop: CASSPHPGQENTEAFF. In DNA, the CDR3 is TGTGCCAGCAGCCCCCATCCAGGACAGGAAAACACTGAAGCTTTCTTT.

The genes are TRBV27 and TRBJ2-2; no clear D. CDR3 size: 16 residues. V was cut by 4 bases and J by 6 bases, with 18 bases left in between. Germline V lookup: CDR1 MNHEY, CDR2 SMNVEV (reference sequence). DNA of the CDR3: TGTGCCAGCAGTTCCCTGGGTAGAGGAATCCCCGGGGAGCTGTTTTTT. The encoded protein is CASSSLGRGIPGELFF.

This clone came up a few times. CDR3 coding DNA: TGCGCCAGCAGCTCTGGACAGCTTATCTACGAGCAGTACTTC. Encoded protein: CASSSGQLIYEQYF. The chain joins TRBV5-1 to TRBJ2-7, with TRBD1 as a possible D gene (6 bases). Trimming pared 3 bases from V and 3 bases from J, leaving 13 bases between. CDR3 length: 14 residues. Germline V CDR1 and CDR2: SGHRS, YFSETQ.

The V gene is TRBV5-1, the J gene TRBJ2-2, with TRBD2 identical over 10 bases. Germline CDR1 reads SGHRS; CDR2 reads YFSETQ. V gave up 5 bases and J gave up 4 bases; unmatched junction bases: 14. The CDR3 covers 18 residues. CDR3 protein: CASRPTPLAGVATGELFF. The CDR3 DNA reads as TGCGCCAGCAGACCGACCCCCCTAGCGGGAGTGGCCACCGGGGAGCTGTTTTTT.

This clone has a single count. CDR3 DNA sequence: TGTGCCAGCAGCCCAGAGGGGGCGGGAGGTAATGAGCAGTTCTTC. Its protein product is CASSPEGAGGNEQFF. J is TRBJ2-1 and V is TRBV7-2, with D possibly being TRBD2 (8 bases). CDR3 length equals 15 residues. Trimming pared 5 bases from V and 7 bases from J, leaving 18 bases between. Germline V gene sequence: CDR1 SGHTA, CDR2 FQGNSA.

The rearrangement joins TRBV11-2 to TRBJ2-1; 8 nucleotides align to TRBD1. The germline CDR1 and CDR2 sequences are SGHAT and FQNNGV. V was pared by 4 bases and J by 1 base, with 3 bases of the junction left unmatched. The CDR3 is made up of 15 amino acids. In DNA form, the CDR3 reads TGTGCCAGCAGCTCGACAGGGGCATCCTACAATGAGCAGTTCTTC. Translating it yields CASSSTGASYNEQFF.

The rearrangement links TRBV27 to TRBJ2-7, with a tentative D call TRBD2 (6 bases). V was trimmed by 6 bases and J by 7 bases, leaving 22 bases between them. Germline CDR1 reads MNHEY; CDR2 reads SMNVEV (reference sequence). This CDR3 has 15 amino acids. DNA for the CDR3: TGTGCCAGCAGATCCCGGGACGGAGGGATTTGGGAGCAGTACTTC. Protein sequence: CASRSRDGGIWEQYF.

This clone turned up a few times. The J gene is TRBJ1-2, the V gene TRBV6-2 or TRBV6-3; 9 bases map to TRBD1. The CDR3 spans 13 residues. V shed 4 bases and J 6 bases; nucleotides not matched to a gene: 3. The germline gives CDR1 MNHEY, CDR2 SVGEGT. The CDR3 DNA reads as TGTGCCAGCAGTTTACGGACAGGGGATGGCTACACCTTC. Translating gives CASSLRTGDGYTF.

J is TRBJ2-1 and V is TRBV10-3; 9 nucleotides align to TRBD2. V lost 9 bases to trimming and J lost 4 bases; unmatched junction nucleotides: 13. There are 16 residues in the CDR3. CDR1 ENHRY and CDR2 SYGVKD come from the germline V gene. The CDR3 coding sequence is TGTGCCATGGCGGACCATAGCGGGGGAGGTTACAATGAGCAGTTCTTC. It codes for CAMADHSGGGYNEQFF.

DNA of the CDR3: TGTGCCAGCAGTTTATGGGGGACAGGGGGAAACACCATATATTTT. The encoded protein is CASSLWGTGGNTIYF. This sequence joins TRBV28 and TRBJ1-3; 9 bases match TRBD1. The germline gives CDR1 MDHEN, CDR2 SYDVKM. This CDR3 spans 15 amino acids. After removal of 0 bases from V and 4 bases from J, the junction contained 1 base not matched to a gene.

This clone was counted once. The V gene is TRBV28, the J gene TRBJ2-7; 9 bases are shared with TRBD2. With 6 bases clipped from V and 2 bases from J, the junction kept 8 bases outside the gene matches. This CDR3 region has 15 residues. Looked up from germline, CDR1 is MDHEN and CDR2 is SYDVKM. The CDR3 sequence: CASSQSGRRPYEQYF. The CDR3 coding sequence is TGTGCCAGCAGCCAAAGCGGGAGGCGGCCCTACGAGCAGTACTTC.

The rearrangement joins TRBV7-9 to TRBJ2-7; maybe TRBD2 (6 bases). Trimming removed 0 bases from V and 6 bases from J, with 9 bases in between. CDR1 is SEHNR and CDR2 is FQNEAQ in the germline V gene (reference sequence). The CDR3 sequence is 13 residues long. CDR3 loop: CASSLAGGREQYF. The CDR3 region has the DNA TGTGCCAGCAGCTTAGCGGGGGGTCGCGAGCAGTACTTC.

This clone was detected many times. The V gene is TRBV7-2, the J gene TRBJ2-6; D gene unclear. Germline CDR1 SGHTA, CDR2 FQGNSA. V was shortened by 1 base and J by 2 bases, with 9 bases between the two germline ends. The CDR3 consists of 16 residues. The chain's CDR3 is CASSLGYGTGANVLTF. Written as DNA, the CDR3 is TGTGCCAGCAGCTTAGGTTACGGTACTGGGGCCAACGTCCTGACTTTC.

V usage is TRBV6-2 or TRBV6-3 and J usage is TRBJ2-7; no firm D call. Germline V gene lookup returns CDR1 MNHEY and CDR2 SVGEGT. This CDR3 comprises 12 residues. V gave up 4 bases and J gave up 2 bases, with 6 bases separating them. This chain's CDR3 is CASSFQAYEQYF. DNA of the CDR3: TGTGCCAGCAGTTTTCAGGCCTACGAGCAGTACTTC.

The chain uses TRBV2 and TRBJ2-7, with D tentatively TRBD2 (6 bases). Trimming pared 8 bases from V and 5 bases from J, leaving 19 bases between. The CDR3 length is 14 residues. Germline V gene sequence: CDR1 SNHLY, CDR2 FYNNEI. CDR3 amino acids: CASGLLGGNHEQYF. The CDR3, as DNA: TGTGCCAGCGGGCTGTTAGGCGGGAACCACGAGCAGTACTTC. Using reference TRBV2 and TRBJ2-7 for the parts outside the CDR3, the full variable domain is EPEVTQTPSHQVTQMGQEVILRCVPISNHLYFYWYRQILGQKVEFLVSFYNNEISEKSEIFDDQFSVERPDGSNFTLKIRSTKLEDSAMYFCASGLLGGNHEQYFGPGTRLTVT.

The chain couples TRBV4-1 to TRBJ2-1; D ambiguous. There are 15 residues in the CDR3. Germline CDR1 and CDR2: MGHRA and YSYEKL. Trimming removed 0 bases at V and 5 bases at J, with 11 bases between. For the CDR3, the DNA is TGCGCCAGCAGCCAAGAGGGCCAGCAAAACAATGAGCAGTTCTTC. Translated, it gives CASSQEGQQNNEQFF.

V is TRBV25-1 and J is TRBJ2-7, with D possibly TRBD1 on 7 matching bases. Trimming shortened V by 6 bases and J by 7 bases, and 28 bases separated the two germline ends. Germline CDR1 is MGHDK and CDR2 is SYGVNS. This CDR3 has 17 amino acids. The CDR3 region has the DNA TGTGCCAGCAGCCCGGTGGGACAGTTGGCGGGAAGTAGAGAGCAGTACTTC. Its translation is CASSPVGQLAGSREQYF.

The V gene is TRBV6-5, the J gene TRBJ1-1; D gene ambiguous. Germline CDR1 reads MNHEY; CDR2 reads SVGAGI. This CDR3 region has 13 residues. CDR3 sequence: CATRPGVNTEAFF. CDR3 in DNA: TGTGCGACAAGGCCAGGCGTGAACACTGAAGCTTTCTTT.